Sequencing of this T cell receptor (beta chain) was carried out in a study of regulatory T cells in long-lasting Graves disease (TCRdb year 2021). Describing the broader study: In the newly diagnosed Graves' disease group, patients had been taking antithyroid drugs for less than 3 months. The study was conducted in China and was registered as a clinical trial. A total of some 35 samples underwent TCR sequencing, from around 13 patients with persistent Graves' disease and 20 patients with newly diagnosed Graves' disease. Persistent Graves' disease patients were compared with newly diagnosed Graves' disease patients by peripheral blood TCR sequencing and RNA sequencing.

About this clonotype itself: The clone's antigen remains unknown. Per-nucleotide qualities are absent, and no much larger clonotype sits a single base away.

The full study reports these points: Compared with newly diagnosed patients, persistent Graves' disease patients had lower TCR Shannon entropy and fewer highly expanded clones, which suggests clonal expansion. TRBV28, TRBJ1-2 and TRBJ2-5 were preferentially used in persistent disease, while TRBV20-1 and TRBJ2-1 were favored in newly diagnosed disease. Sequencing and analysis were restricted to the TCR beta chain. Only peripheral blood was studied, because thyroid tissue, the primary lesion, was inaccessible. Persistent patients shared more public clonotypes among themselves (over 2,500) than newly diagnosed patients did (over 900). The authors acknowledged the small sample size as a limitation that may reduce accuracy.

The library was generated by multiplex PCR. Sequenced using an Illumina HiSeq 4000. TCR beta libraries were built with iRepertoire HTBI primers and Arm-PCR amplification of CDR3 regions. Gel purification was performed on PCR products prior to sequencing. Per the source publication's procedure: Gene usage analysis of CDR3 amino acid clonotypes used the 55 to 80 TRBV and about 13 TRBJ segments found across samples. Filtered high-quality paired reads were merged into contigs using COPE and FqMerger. Contigs were aligned with BLAST to IMGT TRBV, TRBD and TRBJ reference genes, and CDR3 was defined per IMGT. Any clonotype with a frequency above 0.1% was classified as a highly expanded clone. Repertoire diversity was measured by Shannon entropy, and V-J evenness by the Gini coefficient. A clonotype was considered public if more than one individual shared it. TCRdb applied fastp at Q25 and MiXCR to the public reads, then kept only in-frame beta chains. Identical CDR3 protein sequences are pooled into one entry, listed with their most common genes and DNA. TCRdb's processing, not the authors', yielded these V and J calls. The table for this sample lists hundreds of thousands of distinct CDR3 sequences; roughly 15% of them were counted only once. Around 18% of the sample lies in the top ten.

The time point tag for this specimen amounts to: newly diagnosed GD, antithyroid drugs for less than 3 months. For both TCR sequencing and RNA sequencing, RNA was extracted from PBMCs in TRIzol. Graves' disease was diagnosed according to American Thyroid Association guidelines. Recruitment of patients was carried out at an endocrinology department in Xi'an, China. Each patient gave approximately 9 milliliters of peripheral blood, collected in an EDTA anticoagulant tube. Ficoll Paque Plus density gradient separation was used to isolate PBMCs, and no further T cell sorting was performed. RNA quality was checked with an Agilent 2100 Bioanalyzer and agarose gel, and concentration with a NanoDrop 2000. Germline trimming amounts to 8 bases on V and 2 bases on J, with 4 as the count of junction bases outside the gene matches. According to the germline V gene, CDR1 reads ENHRY and CDR2 reads SYGVKD. Measured from the cysteine to the phenylalanine, the CDR3 is 13 residues long. Only the CDR3 part of the read is kept: 39 bases, read in frame from the first base.

The data also belong to a second study, concerning T cells in Graves' hyperthyroidism and ophthalmopathy. As that second paper reports: A patient counted as having stable Graves' hyperthyroidism if no progression to ophthalmopathy occurred over 18 months of follow-up. Hyperthyroidism patients were newly diagnosed, with disease duration under 2 months, and aged 18 to 65 years. The study excluded patients with uncontrolled infections, other autoimmune diseases, pregnancy or lactation. Diagnoses were based on clinical symptoms, serum thyroxine and TRAb, thyroid ultrasound and orbital computed tomography. The first round of RT-PCR for the TCR CDR3 was performed with the HTBI primer set and the Qiagen OneStep RT-PCR kit. Most expanded thyroid clonotypes (frequency above 0.001) were also detected in blood, a finding suggesting that blood repertoires may reflect thyroid immune responses. Ophthalmopathy was separated from stable hyperthyroidism by a 13 V-J signature model, with approximately 89% sensitivity and roughly 84% specificity obtained in cross-validation and 80%/75% obtained in testing. During validation, the model predicted progression to ophthalmopathy a median of around 6 months ahead of onset, with more than 60% sensitivity and less than 85% specificity. To identify distinguishing TCR V-J signatures, a discovery cohort of 90 to 100 patients was used, comprising approximately 40 with Graves' ophthalmopathy and approximately 57 with stable Graves' hyperthyroidism. An independent validation cohort of 18 to 20 hyperthyroidism patients and about 15 patients who later progressed to ophthalmopathy tested prospective prediction of ophthalmopathy. For training and testing, the 80 to 100 patients in the discovery cohort were randomly divided in a 7:3 ratio. In addition, the study compared T-cell repertoires in thyroid tissue and in blood from several Graves' hyperthyroidism patients. After sampling, hyperthyroidism patients received methimazole starting at 30 mg daily, and ophthalmopathy patients received high-dose intravenous methylprednisolone. Libraries were constructed in a second round of multiplex PCR, after which size selection and purification were performed. Paired-end sequencing of the libraries was performed with 100 bp reads on an Illumina HiSeq2000. SOAPnuke was used to process the raw data, removing reads that contained adapters or uncalled bases, had a mean Phred below 15, or lacked an exact match to the constant primer or identifier. COPE v1.2.5 was used to merge high-quality paired reads, and clonotypes were defined as unique nucleotide sequences. MiTCR v1.1 was used to align clonotypes to the IMGT TRBV, TRBD and TRBJ reference segments. Analysis was restricted to V-J combinations with a frequency above 0.0001, which covered roughly 99% of repertoires. A TCS score was defined as the ratio between F50 (clonal expansion) and ExV (chaos), using BLOSUM62-based TCRdist between CDR3 peptides within each V-J. Welch's t-statistics and random forest reduced fewer than 550 V-J features to 13, which were used in a naive Bayes classifier (R e1071). No statistical method was used to fix the sample size in advance, and group allocation was not hidden from the investigators. According to the paper, TCR Vbeta CDR3 sequencing was carried out on over 130 peripheral blood samples, which came from fewer than 50 ophthalmopathy, around 75 hyperthyroidism and about 17 progressor patients.

Specimen: peripheral blood mononuclear cells (PBMCs), collected at new diagnosis, from a patient treated with antithyroid drugs. The origin of this receptor is a young woman with Graves disease. Donor details come from another sample of the same person, matched by shared clones. The rearrangement joined TRBV10-3 to TRBJ1-1; 8 bases in the junction line up with TRBD1. The bases read TGTGCCATCTTACAGGGGGGAAACACTGAAGCTTTCTTT. This is translated as CAILQGGNTEAFF.